These 11 T cell receptor beta chains were all obtained from the same sample, sequenced in a study of patients and donors after allogeneic stem cell transplantation. TCRdb fed the RT-PCR reads into MiXCR, producing one record per CDR3 protein. The sample shows 190,000 or so distinct CDR3 sequences, roughly 38% of them seen only once. Sequencing was performed on blood, either unsorted or a sorted T cell fraction (not recorded which). Every receptor here comes from a human donor who was either an allogeneic HSCT recipient or a stem cell or donor lymphocyte infusion donor (not recorded which). It is not recorded whose cells these are; they may come from a transplant donor.

There are a few counts of this clonotype. The chain employs TRBV27 and TRBJ1-6, with a tentative D call TRBD1 (6 bases). The CDR3 runs to 15 residues. V was clipped by 2 bases and J by 7 bases, with 12 bases between them. The V gene's germline CDR1 is MNHEY and CDR2 SMNVEV (reference sequence). The CDR3 here is CASSLPGQENSPLHF. The CDR3 DNA reads TGTGCCAGCAGTTTACCGGGACAAGAGAATTCACCCCTCCACTTT.

The chain's CDR3 is CASSLSSYNEQFF. The CDR3 DNA reads TGTGCCAGCAGTTTAAGCTCCTACAATGAGCAGTTCTTC. The chain employs TRBV27 and TRBJ2-1; D unclear. Trimming removed 2 bases from V and 0 bases from J, with 2 bases in between. The CDR3 runs 13 residues. Germline V gene lookup returns CDR1 MNHEY and CDR2 SMNVEV (reference sequence).

This clonotype has only a few counts. The rearrangement links TRBV27 to TRBJ2-7; TRBD1 aligns across 7 bases. The length of the CDR3 is 14 residues. The germline V gene encodes CDR1 MNHEY and CDR2 SMNVEV (reference sequence). V shed 2 bases and J 4 bases; nucleotides not matched to a gene: 5. CDR3 sequence reads: CASSLDRVAYEQYF. The CDR3 bases are TGTGCCAGCAGTTTAGACAGGGTTGCTTACGAGCAGTACTTC.

The chain combines TRBV28 with TRBJ1-2; D gene ambiguous. There are 12 residues in the CDR3. Germline V gene lookup returns CDR1 MDHEN and CDR2 SYDVKM. The germline V and J ends were trimmed by 4 bases and 4 bases, with 7 bases remaining between them. The CDR3 DNA reads as TGTGCCAGCAGTTCCCCCCCCTATGGCTACACCTTC. Translation gives CASSSPPYGYTF.

Here the CDR3 DNA reads TGCGCCAGCAGCCTCCGGACAGGTTCGTCAAACACTGAAGCTTTCTTT. Translation: CASSLRTGSSNTEAFF. This chain uses TRBV5-1 with TRBJ1-1; TRBD1 matches at 7 bases. The V gene end was trimmed by 4 bases and the J gene end by 2 bases; junction bases not matched to a gene: 11. Germline V lookup: CDR1 SGHRS, CDR2 YFSETQ. CDR3 length equals 16 residues. Together with reference TRBV5-1 and TRBJ1-1, the CDR3 gives the full variable domain: KAGVTQTPRYLIKTRGQQVTLSCSPISGHRSVSWYQQTPGQGLQFLFEYFSETQRNKGNFPGRFSGRQFSNSRSEMNVSTLELGDSALYLCASSLRTGSSNTEAFFGQGTRLTVV.

This clonotype came up many times. This chain connects TRBV20-1 to TRBJ2-3; 8 bases fit TRBD2. Germline V gene data show CDR1 as DFQATT and CDR2 as SNEGSKA (reference sequence). This CDR3 has 15 amino acids. Germline trimming cut 3 bases from V and 1 base from J; bases unmatched to any gene: 6. The CDR3 sequence: CSASGLAGGTDTQYF. DNA of the CDR3: TGCAGTGCTAGCGGGCTAGCGGGCGGCACAGATACGCAGTATTTT.

Only a few counts were recorded for this clonotype. The rearrangement links TRBV20-1 to TRBJ1-5; 8 bases are a match to TRBD1. The CDR3 loop spans 14 amino acids. Trimming cost V 6 bases and J 3 bases; bases outside gene matches: 7. The germline gives CDR1 DFQATT, CDR2 SNEGSKA (reference sequence). The DNA of the CDR3 is TGCAGTGCAGCGACAGGGGTGAACAATCAGCCCCAGCATTTT. Protein: CSAATGVNNQPQHF.

The chain carries TRBV24-1 and TRBJ2-5; D is uncertain. The CDR3 loop spans 11 amino acids. The germline V and J ends were trimmed by 5 bases and 7 bases, with 7 bases remaining between them. The germline V gene has CDR1 KGHDR and CDR2 SFDVKD. CDR3 coding DNA: TGTGCCACCAGTGCGGGTATGACCCAGTACTTC. Encoded protein: CATSAGMTQYF.

This clonotype turned up a few times. The chain uses TRBV3-2 and TRBJ1-3; the D call TRBD1 from the table was never checked on the DNA. TRBV3-2 is termed a pseudogene. The length of the CDR3 is 14 residues. The CDR3 DNA is TGTGCCAGCAGCCAAGGGCAGGGCGAAGACACCATATATTTT. Its translation: CASSQGQGEDTIYF.

This chain links TRBV20-1 with TRBJ1-2; D is ambiguous. The CDR3 loop spans 13 amino acids. Germline V gene sequence: CDR1 DFQATT, CDR2 SNEGSKA (reference sequence). Trimming took off 1 base at V and 6 bases at J, with 12 bases between the two ends. CDR3: CSARGRASHGYTF. CDR3 sequence (DNA): TGCAGTGCTAGAGGGAGGGCGAGCCATGGCTACACCTTC.

This clonotype has just a few counts. In DNA, the CDR3 is TGCGCCAGCAGCCAAGTCTGGGACAGGGAGGGTGAAGCTTTCTTT. Encoded protein: CASSQVWDREGEAFF. This rearrangement joins TRBV4-1 to TRBJ1-1; 9 bases fit TRBD1. The germline V gene has CDR1 MGHRA and CDR2 YSYEKL. The CDR3 runs to 15 residues. Trimming cost V 1 base and J 7 bases; bases outside gene matches: 7.